A single sample gave rise to the 8 T cell receptor beta chains below, sequenced in a study of cytomegalovirus exposure and HLA in healthy donors. The primer mix had 60 Vbeta and 13 Jbeta primers. The repertoire was sequenced with immunoSEQ multiplex PCR; TCRdb's copy has only in-frame clones and lacks some. The sample includes approximately 82,000 clones, 78% of them seen just once. The source material was PBMCs. The source is a man between 40 and 49 years old in good health and CMV-seronegative.

This clone was counted only a few times. The chain has TRBV9 and TRBJ2-2, with 12 nucleotides matching TRBD2. Germline assignment: CDR1 SGDLS and CDR2 YYNGEE. Germline trimming cut 0 bases from V and 7 bases from J; bases unmatched to any gene: 4. The CDR3 has 16 residues. CDR3 residues: CASSVDRTSGNGELFF. The CDR3 DNA reads TGTGCCAGCAGCGTAGACAGGACTAGCGGGAACGGGGAGCTGTTTTTT. The whole variable domain, filled in from reference TRBV9 and TRBJ2-2, reads DSGVTQTPKHLITATGQRVTLRCSPRSGDLSVYWYQQSLDQGLQFLIQYYNGEERAKGNILERFSAQQFPDLHSELNLSSLELGDSALYFCASSVDRTSGNGELFFGEGSRLTVL.

The chain uses TRBV6-1 and TRBJ1-2; 7 bases match TRBD1. Trimming cost V 6 bases and J 7 bases; bases outside gene matches: 11. CDR3 length: 14 amino acids. Looked up from germline, CDR1 is MNHNS and CDR2 is SASEGT. The CDR3 spells CASSDHRQGAGYTF. CDR3 coding DNA: TGTGCCAGCAGCGATCACCGACAGGGAGCTGGCTACACCTTC.

V gene TRBV2 combines with J gene TRBJ1-6; 8 nucleotides line up with TRBD1. V trimming: 4 bases; J trimming: 5 bases; junction bases outside the gene matches: 4. The CDR3 loop spans 15 amino acids. Germline V CDR1 and CDR2: SNHLY, FYNNEI. CDR3 nucleotide sequence: TGTGCCAGCAGTGGGGAGACAGGGGATAATTCACCCCTCCACTTT. This encodes CASSGETGDNSPLHF.

J is TRBJ2-6 and V is TRBV6-4, with D unclear. The CDR3 totals 16 residues. Per germline, CDR1 MRHNA and CDR2 SNTAGT. V was trimmed by 3 bases and J by 0 bases, leaving 9 bases between them. Written as DNA, the CDR3 is TGTGCCAGCAGTGAGGCCCCCCGCTCTGGGGCCAACGTCCTGACTTTC. This codes for CASSEAPRSGANVLTF.

This chain links TRBV28 with TRBJ2-1; maybe TRBD1 (6 bases). Trimming removed 7 bases from V and 4 bases from J, with 17 bases in between. The CDR3 consists of 15 residues. The V gene's germline CDR1 is MDHEN and CDR2 SYDVKM. In nucleotides, the CDR3 is TGTGCCAGCACTCCAAGGGGACATCGATACAATGAGCAGTTCTTC. Translation gives CASTPRGHRYNEQFF.

The chain couples TRBV7-9 to TRBJ2-7, with 8 bases lining up with TRBD1. The length of the CDR3 is 16 residues. The ends lost 2 bases at V and 3 bases at J; junction bases unmatched: 9. In germline, CDR1 is SEHNR, CDR2 FQNEAQ (reference sequence). CDR3 sequence reads: CASSLRDRGGRYEQYF. Here the CDR3 DNA reads TGTGCCAGCAGCTTAAGAGACAGGGGAGGACGCTACGAGCAGTACTTC.

The DNA of the CDR3 is TGTGCCAGCAGTTTAATTCAGGGTGTAACTGAAGCTTTCTTT. This sequence encodes CASSLIQGVTEAFF. V is TRBV28 and J is TRBJ1-1, with a possible D match to TRBD1 (5 bases). The CDR3 runs 14 residues. Trimming removed 2 bases from V and 5 bases from J, with 12 bases in between. Germline V gene lookup returns CDR1 MDHEN and CDR2 SYDVKM.

This rearrangement joins TRBV19 to TRBJ1-5; weak D call: TRBD1 (5 bases). The CDR3 extends over 13 amino acids. Germline-derived CDR1 and CDR2 are LNHDA and SQIVND (reference sequence). Between the trimmed V and J ends, which lost 8 bases and 3 bases, there was a span of 11 bases. The CDR3 sequence is CASHRQINQPQHF. In nucleotides, the CDR3 is TGTGCCAGTCACCGACAGATCAATCAGCCCCAGCATTTT.